This TCR beta chain was sequenced for a study of cytomegalovirus exposure and HLA in healthy donors. After removal of 2 bases from V and 5 bases from J, the junction contained 5 bases not matched to a gene. Per germline, CDR1 MNHNY and CDR2 SVGAGI (reference sequence). This CDR3 contains 16 residues. Both 60 Vbeta primers and 13 Jbeta primers went into the PCR. Libraries were prepared by immunoSEQ multiplex PCR; TCRdb keeps only in-frame clonotypes and omits some of them. The sample lists approximately 97,000 clones; 78% were seen once. This chain uses TRBV6-6 with TRBJ1-6; TRBD1 agrees at 8 bases. The sequencing sample was made of PBMCs. The clonotype was recovered from a woman between 40 and 50 years old in good health and CMV-seropositive. The DNA of the CDR3 is TGTGCCAGCAGTTACCTGCAGGGGGCGGATAATTCACCCCTCCACTTT. Its protein is CASSYLQGADNSPLHF.